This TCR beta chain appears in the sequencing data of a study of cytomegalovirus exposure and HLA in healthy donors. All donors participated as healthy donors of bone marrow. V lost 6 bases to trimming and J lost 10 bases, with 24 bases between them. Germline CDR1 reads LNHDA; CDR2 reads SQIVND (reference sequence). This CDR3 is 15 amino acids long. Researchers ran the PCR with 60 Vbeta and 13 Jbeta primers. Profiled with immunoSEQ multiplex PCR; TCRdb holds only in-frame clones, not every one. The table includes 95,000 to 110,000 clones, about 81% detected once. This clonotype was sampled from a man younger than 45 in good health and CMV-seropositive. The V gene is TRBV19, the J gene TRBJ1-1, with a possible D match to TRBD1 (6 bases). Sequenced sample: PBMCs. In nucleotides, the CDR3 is TGTGCCAGTAGCCAAAGGGGGAGAGGAATTAACTTAGCTTTCTTT. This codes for CASSQRGRGINLAFF.